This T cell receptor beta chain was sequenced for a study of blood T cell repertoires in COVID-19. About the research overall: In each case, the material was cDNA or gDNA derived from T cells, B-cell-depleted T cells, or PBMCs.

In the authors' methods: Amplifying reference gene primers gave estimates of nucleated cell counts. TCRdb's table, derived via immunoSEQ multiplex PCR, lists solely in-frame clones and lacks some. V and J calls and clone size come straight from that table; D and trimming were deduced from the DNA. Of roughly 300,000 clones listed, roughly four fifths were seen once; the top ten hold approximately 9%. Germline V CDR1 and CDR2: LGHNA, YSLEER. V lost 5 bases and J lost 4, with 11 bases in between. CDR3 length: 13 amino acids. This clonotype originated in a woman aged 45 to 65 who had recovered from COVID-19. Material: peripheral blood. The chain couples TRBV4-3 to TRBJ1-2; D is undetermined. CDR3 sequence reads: CASSSGGIYGYTF. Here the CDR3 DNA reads TGCGCCAGCAGCTCAGGTGGCATCTATGGCTACACCTTC.